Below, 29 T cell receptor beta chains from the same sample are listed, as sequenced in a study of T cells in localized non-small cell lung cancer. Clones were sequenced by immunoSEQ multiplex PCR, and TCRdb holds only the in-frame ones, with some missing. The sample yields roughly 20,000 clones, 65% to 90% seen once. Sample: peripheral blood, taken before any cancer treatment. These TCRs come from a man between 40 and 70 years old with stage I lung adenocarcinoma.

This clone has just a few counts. CDR3 region: CASSAGDRLITGELFF. For the CDR3, the DNA is TGTGCCAGCAGTGCCGGGGACAGGCTTATCACCGGGGAGCTGTTTTTT. The V call is TRBV27, the J call TRBJ2-2; 8 nucleotides align to TRBD1. Per germline, CDR1 MNHEY and CDR2 SMNVEV (reference sequence). The CDR3 spans 16 residues. V dropped 5 bases and J dropped 4; count of bases not matched to a gene: 9.

Here the CDR3 reads CASSWTSGGHNEQFF. The CDR3 nucleotides are TGTGCCAGCAGCTGGACTAGCGGGGGGCATAATGAGCAGTTCTTC. The rearrangement uses TRBV5-6 and TRBJ2-1; 14 positions match TRBD2. Germline V lookup: CDR1 SGHDT, CDR2 YYEEEE. Trimming cost V 3 bases and J 7 bases; bases outside gene matches: 3. This CDR3 contains 15 residues. The full variable domain, its missing parts supplied by reference TRBV5-6 and TRBJ2-1, is DAGVTQSPTHLIKTRGQQVTLRCSPKSGHDTVSWYQQALGQGPQFIFQYYEEEERQRGNFPDRFSGHQFPNYSSELNVNALLLGDSALYLCASSWTSGGHNEQFFGPGTRLTVL.

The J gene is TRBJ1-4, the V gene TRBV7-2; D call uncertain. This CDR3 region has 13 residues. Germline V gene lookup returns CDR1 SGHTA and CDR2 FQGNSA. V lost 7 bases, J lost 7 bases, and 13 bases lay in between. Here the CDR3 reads CASTSRAGEKLFF. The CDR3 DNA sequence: TGTGCCAGCACCTCGAGGGCGGGTGAAAAACTGTTTTTT.

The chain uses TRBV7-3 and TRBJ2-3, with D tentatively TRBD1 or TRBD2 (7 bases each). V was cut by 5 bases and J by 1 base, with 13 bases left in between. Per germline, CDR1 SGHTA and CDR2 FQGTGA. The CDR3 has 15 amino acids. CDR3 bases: TGTGCCAGCAGCGCAGGGGGGGCCGGCACAGATACGCAGTATTTT. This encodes CASSAGGAGTDTQYF.

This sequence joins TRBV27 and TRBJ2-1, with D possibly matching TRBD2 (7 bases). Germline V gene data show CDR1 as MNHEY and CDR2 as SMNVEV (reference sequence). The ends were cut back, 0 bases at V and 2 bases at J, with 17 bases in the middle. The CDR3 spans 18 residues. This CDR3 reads CASSLSMEGGVPYNEQFF. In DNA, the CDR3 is TGTGCCAGCAGTTTATCGATGGAGGGGGGGGTTCCCTACAATGAGCAGTTCTTC.

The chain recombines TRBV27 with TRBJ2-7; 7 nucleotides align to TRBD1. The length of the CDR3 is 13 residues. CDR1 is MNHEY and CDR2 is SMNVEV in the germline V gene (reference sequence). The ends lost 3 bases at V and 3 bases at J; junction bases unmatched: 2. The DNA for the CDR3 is TGTGCCAGCAGTTTCACAGGGGTCTACGAGCAGTACTTC. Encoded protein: CASSFTGVYEQYF.

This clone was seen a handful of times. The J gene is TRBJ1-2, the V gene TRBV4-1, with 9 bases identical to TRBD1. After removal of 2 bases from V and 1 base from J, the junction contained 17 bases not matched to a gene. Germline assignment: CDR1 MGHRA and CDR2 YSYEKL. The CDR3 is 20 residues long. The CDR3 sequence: CASSQTTGQGSIHVNYGYTF. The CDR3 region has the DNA TGCGCCAGCAGCCAAACCACGGGACAGGGATCGATTCATGTTAACTATGGCTACACCTTC.

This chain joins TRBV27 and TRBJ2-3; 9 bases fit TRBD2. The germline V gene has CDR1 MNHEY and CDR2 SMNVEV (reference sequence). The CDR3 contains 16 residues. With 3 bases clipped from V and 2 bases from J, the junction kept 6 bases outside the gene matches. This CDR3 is CASSLGAGGATDTQYF. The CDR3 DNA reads TGTGCCAGCAGTTTGGGAGCGGGGGGCGCCACAGATACGCAGTATTTT.

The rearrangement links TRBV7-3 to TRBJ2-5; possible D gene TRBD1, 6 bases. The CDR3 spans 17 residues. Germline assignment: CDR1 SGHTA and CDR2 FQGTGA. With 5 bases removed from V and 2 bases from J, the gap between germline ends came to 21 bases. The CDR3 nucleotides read TGTGCCAGCAGCCCATCTCCCCAGGGGCTGCCTCAAGAGACCCAGTACTTC. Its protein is CASSPSPQGLPQETQYF.

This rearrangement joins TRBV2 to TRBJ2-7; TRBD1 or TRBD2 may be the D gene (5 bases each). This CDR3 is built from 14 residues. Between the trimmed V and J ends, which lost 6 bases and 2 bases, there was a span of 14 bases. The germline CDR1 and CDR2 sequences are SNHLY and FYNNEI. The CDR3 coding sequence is TGTGCCAGCAGCCCAGGGAGCCCTCCCTACGAGCAGTACTTC. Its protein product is CASSPGSPPYEQYF.

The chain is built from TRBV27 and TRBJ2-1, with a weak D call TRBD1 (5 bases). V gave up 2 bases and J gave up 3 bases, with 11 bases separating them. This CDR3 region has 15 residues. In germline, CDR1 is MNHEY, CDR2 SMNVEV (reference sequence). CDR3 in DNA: TGTGCCAGCAGTTTAACAGGCTCGGGCTACAATGAGCAGTTCTTC. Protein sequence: CASSLTGSGYNEQFF.

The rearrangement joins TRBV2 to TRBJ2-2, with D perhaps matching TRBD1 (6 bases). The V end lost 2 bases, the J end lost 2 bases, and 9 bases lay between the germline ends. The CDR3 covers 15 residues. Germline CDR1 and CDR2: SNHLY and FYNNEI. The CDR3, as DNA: TGTGCCAGCAGTGAACAGGGGATAAACACCGGGGAGCTGTTTTTT. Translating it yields CASSEQGINTGELFF.

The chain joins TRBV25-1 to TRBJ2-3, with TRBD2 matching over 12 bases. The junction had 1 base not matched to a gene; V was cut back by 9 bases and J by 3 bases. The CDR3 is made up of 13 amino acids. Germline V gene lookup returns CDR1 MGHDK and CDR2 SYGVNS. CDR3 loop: CASGLAGTDTQYF. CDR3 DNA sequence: TGTGCCAGTGGACTAGCGGGAACAGATACGCAGTATTTT.

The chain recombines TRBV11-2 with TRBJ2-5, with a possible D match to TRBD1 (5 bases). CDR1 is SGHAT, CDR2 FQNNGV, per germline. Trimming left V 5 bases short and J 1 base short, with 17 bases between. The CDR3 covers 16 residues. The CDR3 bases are TGTGCCAGCAGCCTCTTTCCGACAGATTCCCAAGAGACCCAGTACTTC. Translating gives CASSLFPTDSQETQYF.

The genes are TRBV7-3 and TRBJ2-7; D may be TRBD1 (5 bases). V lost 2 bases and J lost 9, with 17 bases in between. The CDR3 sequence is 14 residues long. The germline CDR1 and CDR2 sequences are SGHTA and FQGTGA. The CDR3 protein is CASSLGAGTTRQYF. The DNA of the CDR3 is TGTGCCAGCAGCTTAGGGGCAGGTACTACGAGGCAGTACTTC.

CDR3 nucleotide sequence: TGTGCCTGGAGTGTACGGACAGCGGGGGCCAACGTCCTGACTTTC. It yields the protein CAWSVRTAGANVLTF. The chain employs TRBV30 and TRBJ2-6; possibly TRBD1 for D (6 bases). V was pared by 0 bases and J by 4 bases, with 10 bases between. CDR1 is GTSNPN, CDR2 SVGIG, per germline (reference sequence). This CDR3 has 15 amino acids.

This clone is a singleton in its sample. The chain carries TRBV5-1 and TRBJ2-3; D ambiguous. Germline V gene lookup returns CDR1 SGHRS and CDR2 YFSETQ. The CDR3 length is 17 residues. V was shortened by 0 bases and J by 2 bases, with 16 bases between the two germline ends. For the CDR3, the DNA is TGCGCCAGCAGCTTGGCGAGGAGTCCCACTACCACAGATACGCAGTATTTT. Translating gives CASSLARSPTTTDTQYF.

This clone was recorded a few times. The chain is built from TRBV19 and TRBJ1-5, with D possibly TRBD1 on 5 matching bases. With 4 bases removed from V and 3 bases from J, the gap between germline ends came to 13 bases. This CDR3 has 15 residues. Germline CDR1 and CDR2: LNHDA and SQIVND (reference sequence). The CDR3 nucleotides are TGTGCCAGTAGTACCCAGCGGGGGTCCAATCAGCCCCAGCATTTT. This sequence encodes CASSTQRGSNQPQHF.

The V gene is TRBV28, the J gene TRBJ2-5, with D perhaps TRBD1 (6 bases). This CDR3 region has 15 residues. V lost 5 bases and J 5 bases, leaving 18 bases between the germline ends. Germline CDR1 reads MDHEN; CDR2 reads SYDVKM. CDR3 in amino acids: CASSPPGDFLETQYF. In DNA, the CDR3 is TGTGCCAGCAGTCCTCCAGGGGATTTCCTCGAGACCCAGTACTTC.

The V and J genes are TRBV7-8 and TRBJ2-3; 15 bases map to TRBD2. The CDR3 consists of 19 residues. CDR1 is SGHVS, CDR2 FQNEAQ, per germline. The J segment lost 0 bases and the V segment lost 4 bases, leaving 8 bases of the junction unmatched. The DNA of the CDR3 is TGTGCCAGCAGCTCGCGGGGACTAGCGGGAGGCTCCAGCACAGATACGCAGTATTTT. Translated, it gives CASSSRGLAGGSSTDTQYF.

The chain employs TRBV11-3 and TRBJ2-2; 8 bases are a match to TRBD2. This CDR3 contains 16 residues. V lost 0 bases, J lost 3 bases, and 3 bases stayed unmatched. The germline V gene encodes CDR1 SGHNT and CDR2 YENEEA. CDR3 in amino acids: CASSLDSGTHTGELFF. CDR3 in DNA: TGTGCCAGCAGCTTAGATAGCGGGACTCACACCGGGGAGCTGTTTTTT. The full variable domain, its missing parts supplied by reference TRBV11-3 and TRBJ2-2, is EAGVVQSPRYKIIEKKQPVAFWCNPISGHNTLYWYLQNLGQGPELLIRYENEEAVDDSQLPKDRFSAERLKGVDSTLKIQPAELGDSAVYLCASSLDSGTHTGELFFGEGSRLTVL.

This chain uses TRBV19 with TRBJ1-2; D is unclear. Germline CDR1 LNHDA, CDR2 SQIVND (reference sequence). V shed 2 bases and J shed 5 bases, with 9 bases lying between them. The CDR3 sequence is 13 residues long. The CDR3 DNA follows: TGTGCCAGTAGTATAAGTCAGGAGTATGGCTACACCTTC. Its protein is CASSISQEYGYTF.

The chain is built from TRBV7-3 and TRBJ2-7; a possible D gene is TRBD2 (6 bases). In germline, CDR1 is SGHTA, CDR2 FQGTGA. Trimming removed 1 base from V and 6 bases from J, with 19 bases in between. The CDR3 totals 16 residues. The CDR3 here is CASSLKSNGRKPEQYF. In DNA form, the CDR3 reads TGTGCCAGCAGCTTAAAATCGAACGGGAGAAAACCCGAGCAGTACTTC.

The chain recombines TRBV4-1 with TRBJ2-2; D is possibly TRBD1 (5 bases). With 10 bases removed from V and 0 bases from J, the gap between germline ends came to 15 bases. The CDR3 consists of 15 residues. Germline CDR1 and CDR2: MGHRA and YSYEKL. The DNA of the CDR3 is TGCGCCACCCATGCAGGGCCAGCGAACACCGGGGAGCTGTTTTTT. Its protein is CATHAGPANTGELFF.

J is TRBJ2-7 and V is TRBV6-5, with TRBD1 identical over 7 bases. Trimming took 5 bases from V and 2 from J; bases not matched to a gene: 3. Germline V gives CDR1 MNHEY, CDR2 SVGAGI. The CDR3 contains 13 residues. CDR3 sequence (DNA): TGTGCCAGCAGTCCGGACAGGACCTACGAGCAGTACTTC. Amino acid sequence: CASSPDRTYEQYF.

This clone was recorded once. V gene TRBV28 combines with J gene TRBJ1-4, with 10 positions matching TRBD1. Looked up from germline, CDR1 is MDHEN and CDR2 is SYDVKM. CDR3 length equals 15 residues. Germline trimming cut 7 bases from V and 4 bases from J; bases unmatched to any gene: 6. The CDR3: CASIDRGPGNEKLFF. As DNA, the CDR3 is TGTGCCAGCATTGACAGGGGGCCGGGTAATGAAAAACTGTTTTTT. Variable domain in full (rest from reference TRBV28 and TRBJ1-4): DVKVTQSSRYLVKRTGEKVFLECVQDMDHENMFWYRQDPGLGLRLIYFSYDVKMKEKGDIPEGYSVSREKKERFSLILESASTNQTSMYLCASIDRGPGNEKLFFGSGTQLSVL.

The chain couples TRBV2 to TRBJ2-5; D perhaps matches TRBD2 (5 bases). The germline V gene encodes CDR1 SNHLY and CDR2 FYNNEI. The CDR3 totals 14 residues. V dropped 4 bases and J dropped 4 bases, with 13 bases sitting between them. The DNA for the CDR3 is TGTGCCAGCAGTGCTGGGCGGGTGGGAGAGACCCAGTACTTC. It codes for CASSAGRVGETQYF. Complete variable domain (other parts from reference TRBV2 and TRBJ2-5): EPEVTQTPSHQVTQMGQEVILRCVPISNHLYFYWYRQILGQKVEFLVSFYNNEISEKSEIFDDQFSVERPDGSNFTLKIRSTKLEDSAMYFCASSAGRVGETQYFGPGTRLLVL.

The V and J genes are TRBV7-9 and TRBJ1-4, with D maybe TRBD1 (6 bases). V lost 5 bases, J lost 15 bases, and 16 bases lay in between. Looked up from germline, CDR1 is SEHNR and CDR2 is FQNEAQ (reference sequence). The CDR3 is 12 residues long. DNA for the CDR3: TGTGCCAGCAGCCGGACAGCCGAAATGGTGTTTTTT. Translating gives CASSRTAEMVFF.

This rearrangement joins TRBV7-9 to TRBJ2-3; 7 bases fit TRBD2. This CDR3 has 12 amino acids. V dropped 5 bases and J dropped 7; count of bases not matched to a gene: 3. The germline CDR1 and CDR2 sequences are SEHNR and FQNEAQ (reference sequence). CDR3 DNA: TGTGCCAGCAGCCAGGGAGGGTATACGCAGTATTTT. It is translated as CASSQGGYTQYF.